This entry lists 14 T cell receptor beta chains sequenced from one sample in a study of blood T cell repertoires in COVID-19. TCRdb's copy holds only in-frame clones and misses some; the assay was immunoSEQ multiplex PCR. The repertoire holds approximately 260,000 clones, with about 91% as singletons. The source material was PBMCs or T cells enriched from blood (not recorded which). Receptors originate from a woman in her forties with acute COVID-19.

The chain has TRBV19 and TRBJ1-1; D is unclear. V gave up 5 bases and J gave up 1 base, with 11 bases separating them. CDR3 length: 14 residues. The germline gives CDR1 LNHDA, CDR2 SQIVND (reference sequence). In DNA, the CDR3 is TGTGCCAGTAGTCCAAGCTTCACGAACACTGAAGCTTTCTTT. Amino acid sequence: CASSPSFTNTEAFF.

The chain is built from TRBV7-2 and TRBJ2-1; 8 nucleotides line up with TRBD2. With V trimmed by 4 bases and J by 7 bases, 12 bases remained unmatched. Germline V gene data show CDR1 as SGHTA and CDR2 as FQGNSA. CDR3 size: 16 residues. The CDR3: CASSSGAGEVGNEQFF. The CDR3 nucleotides read TGTGCCAGCAGCTCCGGAGCGGGAGAGGTCGGTAATGAGCAGTTCTTC.

This chain uses TRBV19 with TRBJ1-1; 12 positions agree with TRBD1. There are 15 residues in the CDR3. CDR1 LNHDA and CDR2 SQIVND come from the germline V gene (reference sequence). The J segment lost 0 bases and the V segment lost 6 bases, leaving 2 bases of the junction unmatched. CDR3 coding DNA: TGTGCCAGTAGAGGGGACAGGGGGCTGAACACTGAAGCTTTCTTT. It codes for CASRGDRGLNTEAFF. The full variable domain, with the rest looked up from reference TRBV19 and TRBJ1-1, is DGGITQSPKYLFRKEGQNVTLSCEQNLNHDAMYWYRQDPGQGLRLIYYSQIVNDFQKGDIAEGYSVSREKKESFPLTVTSAQKNPTAFYLCASRGDRGLNTEAFFGQGTRLTVV.

The V gene is TRBV30, the J gene TRBJ2-7; possible D gene TRBD2, 6 bases. The CDR3 is 13 amino acids. The V end was cut by 2 bases, the J end by 4 bases, with 12 bases between. The V gene's germline CDR1 is GTSNPN and CDR2 SVGIG (reference sequence). The CDR3 sequence: CAWSSSGGYEQYV. The CDR3 DNA reads as TGTGCCTGGAGTAGTTCCGGGGGTTACGAGCAGTACGTC.

The chain links TRBV3-1 (or the pseudogene TRBV3-2) to TRBJ1-2, with D possibly TRBD1 on 6 matching bases. Trimming removed 4 bases at V and 0 bases at J, with 12 bases between. Germline V CDR1 and CDR2: LGHDT, YNNKEL (reference sequence). The CDR3 extends over 15 amino acids. The CDR3 DNA reads as TGTGCCAGCAGCCCCCGGACAGACCCTAACTATGGCTACACCTTC. This encodes CASSPRTDPNYGYTF.

The rearrangement links TRBV19 to TRBJ1-3, with 7 bases aligning to TRBD1. J gave up 0 bases and V 7 bases, and 9 bases lay outside the gene matches. CDR1 is LNHDA and CDR2 is SQIVND in the germline V gene (reference sequence). This CDR3 comprises 16 residues. The CDR3 nucleotides read TGTGCCAGTATCCACGAGAGGGGGCACTCTGGAAACACCATATATTTT. Translation gives CASIHERGHSGNTIYF.

This rearrangement joins TRBV19 to TRBJ2-1, with 7 bases aligning to TRBD2. V dropped 5 bases and J dropped 3; count of bases not matched to a gene: 7. Germline CDR1 and CDR2: LNHDA and SQIVND (reference sequence). The CDR3 has 15 amino acids. In DNA, the CDR3 is TGTGCCAGTAGTCCAGCGGGATTAGACTACAATGAGCAGTTCTTC. Its translation is CASSPAGLDYNEQFF.

The chain links TRBV10-2 to TRBJ2-4, with 7 bases matching TRBD1. The J segment lost 0 bases and the V segment lost 8 bases, leaving 4 bases of the junction unmatched. The CDR3 contains 14 residues. Germline V gene data show CDR1 as WSHSY and CDR2 as SAAADI. The CDR3 reads CASQRQGAKNIQYF. The DNA for the CDR3 is TGCGCCAGCCAGAGACAGGGAGCCAAAAACATTCAGTACTTC.

The V call is TRBV7-8, the J call TRBJ2-2, with TRBD2 matching over 13 bases. CDR3 size: 16 residues. Germline V gene data show CDR1 as SGHVS and CDR2 as FQNEAQ. The V and J ends lost 6 bases and 7 bases, in that order; junction bases with no gene match: 8. The DNA of the CDR3 is TGTGCCAGCAGGCCCACTAGCGGGAGGGCCTACGGGGAGCTGTTTTTT. Translation: CASRPTSGRAYGELFF.

The genes are TRBV6-6 and TRBJ1-5, with TRBD1 identical over 8 bases. The CDR3 has 14 residues. The trim removed 6 bases at V and 4 bases at J, leaving 5 bases unmatched. CDR1 is MNHNY, CDR2 SVGAGI, per germline (reference sequence). CDR3 in DNA: TGTGCCAGCAGGGGGACAGGTCAAAATCAGCCCCAGCATTTT. Translating it yields CASRGTGQNQPQHF.

V is TRBV5-1 and J is TRBJ2-5; perhaps TRBD1 as D (7 bases). The CDR3 totals 14 residues. Trimming took 7 bases from V and 4 from J, leaving 17 bases between them. Looked up from germline, CDR1 is SGHRS and CDR2 is YFSETQ. Here the CDR3 reads CASYLEGAIETQYF. In DNA, the CDR3 is TGCGCCAGCTACCTGGAGGGGGCAATAGAGACCCAGTACTTC.

The chain carries TRBV7-9 and TRBJ2-1; 7 bases match TRBD2. With 1 base clipped from V and 7 bases from J, the junction kept 7 bases outside the gene matches. Germline V gene sequence: CDR1 SEHNR, CDR2 FQNEAQ (reference sequence). The CDR3 has 15 amino acids. This chain's CDR3 is CASSLGLPGGNEQFF. DNA of the CDR3: TGTGCCAGCAGCTTAGGACTACCGGGAGGAAATGAGCAGTTCTTC.

The genes are TRBV28 and TRBJ1-1; D is perhaps TRBD1 (5 bases). This CDR3 comprises 15 residues. The V end was cut by 6 bases, the J end by 4 bases, with 18 bases between. Germline lookup yields CDR1 MDHEN and CDR2 SYDVKM. The CDR3 DNA is TGTGCCAGCAGCCCCTGGGCGGGGGATCGCACTGAAGCTTTCTTT. It specifies CASSPWAGDRTEAFF. The full variable domain, completed using reference TRBV28 and TRBJ1-1, is DVKVTQSSRYLVKRTGEKVFLECVQDMDHENMFWYRQDPGLGLRLIYFSYDVKMKEKGDIPEGYSVSREKKERFSLILESASTNQTSMYLCASSPWAGDRTEAFFGQGTRLTVV.

The chain carries TRBV28 and TRBJ1-3, with a weak D call TRBD1 (6 bases). The CDR3 runs to 11 residues. Germline CDR1 is MDHEN and CDR2 is SYDVKM. Trimming cost V 10 bases and J 9 bases, with 13 bases left between them. The CDR3 is CAIQQGSTIYF. The CDR3 DNA is TGTGCCATTCAACAGGGATCCACCATATATTTT.